The entry below gives a single T cell receptor beta chain sequence along with its context. Its antigen is currently unknown. Produced via immunoSEQ multiplex PCR; TCRdb's table is partial and in-frame only. The sample lists roughly 24,000 clones; around 79% were seen once. The germline gives CDR1 GTSNPN, CDR2 SVGIG (reference sequence). V lost 0 bases, J lost 2 bases, and 4 bases lay in between. CDR3 length: 12 amino acids. The sample originates from a study of radiotherapy plus CTLA-4 blockade in lung cancer. As for the study in general: Across the patients, objective responses occurred in about 18%, and disease control in roughly 33%. Regarding the study as a whole: Early blood T cell clone dynamics, with interferon-beta, were reported to best predict response. In blood, after radiotherapy plus ipilimumab, tumor-derived TCR clones expanded.

This TCR derives from a human donor with non-small cell lung cancer that progressed on radiotherapy plus ipilimumab. The starting material was peripheral blood, obtained from a patient treated with radiotherapy plus ipilimumab. The chain links TRBV30 to TRBJ2-5, with D unresolved. Here the CDR3 reads CAWSVLQETQYF. In DNA form, the CDR3 reads TGTGCCTGGAGTGTACTGCAAGAGACCCAGTACTTC.